In this sample, the clone carrying this T cell receptor (beta chain) turned up many times. What it recognizes is unknown. This CDR3 contains 13 residues. The V gene lost 4 bases and the J gene lost 1 base, with 9 bases spanning the gap. The V gene's germline CDR1 is SGHDT and CDR2 YYEEEE. Prepared TCR beta cDNA libraries contained unique molecular identifiers. TCRdb reprocessed the PCR reads via MiXCR and lists one record per CDR3 protein. There are 500,000 to 600,000 distinct CDR3 sequences in the sample; 44% occur only once, and under 2% lies in the top ten. These data originate in a study of post-analysis software for immune sequencing data. Findings of the study overall: There were five TRBV segments more frequent in patients than controls, and TRBV5-6, TRBV5-1 and TRBV20-1 were among them. Controls had significantly higher normalized Chao1 diversity than multiple sclerosis patients.

The chain employs TRBV5-6 and TRBJ2-7; weak D call: TRBD2 (5 bases). This clonotype originated in a girl between 5 and 17 years old with multiple sclerosis. Material for sequencing was blood. The CDR3 nucleotides are TGTGCCAGCAGCCCGAGGAGGTCCTACGAGCAGTACTTC. It translates to CASSPRRSYEQYF. Supplemented by reference TRBV5-6 and TRBJ2-7, the full variable domain reads DAGVTQSPTHLIKTRGQQVTLRCSPKSGHDTVSWYQQALGQGPQFIFQYYEEEERQRGNFPDRFSGHQFPNYSSELNVNALLLGDSALYLCASSPRRSYEQYFGPGTRLTVT.